Sequencing of this T cell receptor (beta chain) was carried out in a study of blood T cell repertoires in COVID-19. The wider study: Researchers got acute and convalescent COVID-19 samples from the United States, Italy and Spain.

As handled by the study authors: Reference gene primer amplification gave nucleated cell count estimates. This table comes from immunoSEQ multiplex PCR, and its TCRdb copy is limited to in-frame clones, with some not included. V, J and clone size reflect that table, while D and trimming were determined from the DNA. The data show under 200,000 clones, 86% seen once. The CDR3 is 12 amino acids. The germline V gene encodes CDR1 GTSNPN and CDR2 SVGIG (reference sequence). Trimming stripped 2 bases from V and 9 bases from J, with 14 bases between. This receptor was identified in a man between 65 and 85 years old with acute or convalescent COVID-19. The chain uses TRBV30 and TRBJ2-7; D gene uncertain. Sequenced: peripheral blood. CDR3 DNA sequence: TGTGCCTGGAGTAAAACGTCCCTCGGGCAGTACTTC. As protein: CAWSKTSLGQYF.